A single sample is the source of the 10 T cell receptor beta chains below, sequenced in a study of shared T cell receptors in the human thymus. The assay was immunoSEQ multiplex PCR, and TCRdb's table has in-frame clones only and misses some. Of roughly 710,000 clones in the sample, 80% to 90% are singletons; the top ten hold under 0.012%. The same sample was also studied in work on human thymus T cells.

Source material: thymocytes. The receptors come from a girl under two years old with a congenital heart defect.

The chain uses TRBV7-2 and TRBJ1-4, with D perhaps TRBD1 (5 bases). Germline V gives CDR1 SGHTA, CDR2 FQGNSA. V lost 5 bases to trimming and J lost 5 bases, with 15 bases between them. The CDR3 loop spans 15 amino acids. The DNA of the CDR3 is TGTGCCAGCAGCGCATCCTTGGGACTAAATGAAAAACTGTTTTTT. This translates into CASSASLGLNEKLFF.

This clone was detected once. The chain couples TRBV5-6 to TRBJ1-2; a weak D match, TRBD1 (6 bases). The CDR3 contains 15 residues. Per germline, CDR1 SGHDT and CDR2 YYEEEE. V lost 2 bases and J 4 bases, leaving 15 bases between the germline ends. CDR3 in DNA: TGTGCCAGCAGCTTAGGCAGGGGACCCTCCTATGGCTACACCTTC. Protein product: CASSLGRGPSYGYTF.

This chain uses TRBV19 with TRBJ1-1; possibly TRBD1 for D (5 bases). Trimming left V 4 bases short and J 11 bases short, with 23 bases between. Germline V gives CDR1 LNHDA, CDR2 SQIVND (reference sequence). This CDR3 has 15 residues. The CDR3 reads CASSNREAVGTTAFF. Written as DNA, the CDR3 is TGTGCCAGTAGTAATAGGGAGGCAGTCGGGACTACGGCTTTCTTT. The entire variable domain, with the rest obtained from reference TRBV19 and TRBJ1-1, is as follows: DGGITQSPKYLFRKEGQNVTLSCEQNLNHDAMYWYRQDPGQGLRLIYYSQIVNDFQKGDIAEGYSVSREKKESFPLTVTSAQKNPTAFYLCASSNREAVGTTAFFGQGTRLTVV.

The chain recombines TRBV27 with TRBJ2-1, with D possibly matching TRBD1 (7 bases). Looked up from germline, CDR1 is MNHEY and CDR2 is SMNVEV (reference sequence). This CDR3 has 13 residues. Trimming stripped 6 bases from V and 8 bases from J, with 14 bases between. The CDR3 protein is CASRTGWGDEQFF. CDR3 nucleotides: TGTGCCAGCAGGACAGGGTGGGGGGATGAGCAGTTCTTC.

The rearrangement uses TRBV18 and TRBJ2-5; 7 bases are shared with TRBD2. Germline V gene lookup returns CDR1 KGHSH and CDR2 LQKENI. V lost 5 bases to trimming and J lost 2 bases; unmatched junction nucleotides: 11. This CDR3 has 16 amino acids. CDR3 DNA: TGTGCCAGCTCAGGAACACTAGCGCACGATCAAGAGACCCAGTACTTC. It yields the protein CASSGTLAHDQETQYF.

This clone was recorded only once. The chain employs TRBV19 and TRBJ2-2; TRBD1 agrees at 9 bases. This CDR3 is 14 amino acids long. Germline-derived CDR1 and CDR2 are LNHDA and SQIVND (reference sequence). The trim removed 3 bases at V and 7 bases at J, leaving 3 bases unmatched. In nucleotides, the CDR3 is TGTGCCAGTAGTATCGGGACAGGGAGCGGGGAGCTGTTTTTT. Translating it yields CASSIGTGSGELFF.

V gene TRBV2 combines with J gene TRBJ1-2; D is perhaps TRBD1 (6 bases). Germline V gene data show CDR1 as SNHLY and CDR2 as FYNNEI. Trimming pared 4 bases from V and 6 bases from J, leaving 24 bases between. The CDR3 spans 17 residues. This CDR3 reads CASSGDRGHRVGDGYTF. CDR3 DNA: TGTGCCAGCAGTGGAGATCGGGGCCACAGGGTCGGGGATGGCTACACCTTC.

The CDR3 DNA sequence: TGTGCCAGCAGCGGGCCACAGGGAGTAACTGAAGCTTTCTTT. Its protein is CASSGPQGVTEAFF. The chain has TRBV5-6 and TRBJ1-1, with a weak D call TRBD1 (6 bases). V gave up 4 bases and J gave up 5 bases, with 15 bases separating them. Looked up from germline, CDR1 is SGHDT and CDR2 is YYEEEE. The CDR3 runs to 14 residues.

The chain is built from TRBV6-1 and TRBJ2-3, with D maybe TRBD2 (7 bases). Germline V gene sequence: CDR1 MNHNS, CDR2 SASEGT. This CDR3 has 21 amino acids. V shed 1 base and J shed 3 bases, with 29 bases lying between them. CDR3: CASSEGGLVGEIGGKTDTQYF. The CDR3 DNA is TGTGCCAGCAGTGAAGGCGGACTAGTGGGTGAGATAGGGGGGAAAACAGATACGCAGTATTTT.

J is TRBJ1-5 and V is TRBV15, with a tentative D call TRBD1 (6 bases). Per the germline V gene, CDR1 is LNHNV and CDR2 is YYDKDF (reference sequence). This CDR3 is 17 amino acids long. The V end was cut by 2 bases, the J end by 3 bases, with 17 bases between. CDR3 sequence (DNA): TGTGCCACCAGCAGAAGCCAAATAGAGGGGGTCAATCAGCCCCAGCATTTT. It is translated as CATSRSQIEGVNQPQHF.